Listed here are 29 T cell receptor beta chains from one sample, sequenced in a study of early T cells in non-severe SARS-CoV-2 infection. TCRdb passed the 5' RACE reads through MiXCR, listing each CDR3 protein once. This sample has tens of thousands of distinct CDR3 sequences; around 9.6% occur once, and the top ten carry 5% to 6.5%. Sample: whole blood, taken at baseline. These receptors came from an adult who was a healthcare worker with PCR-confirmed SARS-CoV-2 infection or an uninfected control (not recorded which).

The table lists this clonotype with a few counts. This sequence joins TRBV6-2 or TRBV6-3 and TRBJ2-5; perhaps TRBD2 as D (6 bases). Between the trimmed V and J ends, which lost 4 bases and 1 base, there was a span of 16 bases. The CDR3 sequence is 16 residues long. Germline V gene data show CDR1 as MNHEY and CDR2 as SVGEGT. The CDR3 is CASSSGASAVQETQYF. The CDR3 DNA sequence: TGTGCCAGCAGTTCCGGGGCTAGCGCGGTCCAAGAGACCCAGTACTTC.

The CDR3 spells CSARGVRDEQYF. DNA for the CDR3: TGCAGTGCTCGGGGGGTTCGGGACGAGCAGTACTTC. V and J are TRBV20-1 and TRBJ2-7, with TRBD2 identical over 7 bases. The CDR3 is 12 residues long. V shed 5 bases and J 5 bases; nucleotides not matched to a gene: 6. CDR1 and CDR2 from the germline V gene are DFQATT and SNEGSKA (reference sequence).

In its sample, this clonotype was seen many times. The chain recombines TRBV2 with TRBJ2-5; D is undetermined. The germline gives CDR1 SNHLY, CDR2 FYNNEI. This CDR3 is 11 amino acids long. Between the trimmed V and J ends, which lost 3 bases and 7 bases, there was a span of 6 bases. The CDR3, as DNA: TGTGCCAGCAGTGATGGTGGGACCCAGTACTTC. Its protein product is CASSDGGTQYF.

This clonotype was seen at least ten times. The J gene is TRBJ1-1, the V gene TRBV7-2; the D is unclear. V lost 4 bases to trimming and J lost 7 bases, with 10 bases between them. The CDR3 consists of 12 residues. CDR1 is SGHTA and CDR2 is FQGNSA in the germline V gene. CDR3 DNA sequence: TGTGCCAGCAGCTCCAGGCCGGATGAAGCTTTCTTT. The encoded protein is CASSSRPDEAFF.

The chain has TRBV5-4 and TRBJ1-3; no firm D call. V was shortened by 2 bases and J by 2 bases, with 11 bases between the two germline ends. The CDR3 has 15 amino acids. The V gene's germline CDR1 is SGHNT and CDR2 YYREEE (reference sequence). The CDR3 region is CASSFSGVTGNTIYF. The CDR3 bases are TGTGCCAGCAGCTTCTCCGGCGTGACTGGAAACACCATATATTTT.

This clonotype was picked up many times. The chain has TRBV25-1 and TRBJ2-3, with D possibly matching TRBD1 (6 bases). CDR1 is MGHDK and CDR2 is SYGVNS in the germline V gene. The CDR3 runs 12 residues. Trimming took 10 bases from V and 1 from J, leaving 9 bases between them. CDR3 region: CATNRGTDTQYF. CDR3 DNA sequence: TGTGCCACCAACAGGGGCACAGATACGCAGTATTTT.

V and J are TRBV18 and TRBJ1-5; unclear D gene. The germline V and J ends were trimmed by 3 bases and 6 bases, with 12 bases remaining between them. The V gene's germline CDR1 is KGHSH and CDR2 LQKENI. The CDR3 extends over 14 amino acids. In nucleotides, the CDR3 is TGTGCCAGCTCACCCGAGGTAGGACGTCAGCCCCAGCATTTT. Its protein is CASSPEVGRQPQHF. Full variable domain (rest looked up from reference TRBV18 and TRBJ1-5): NAGVMQNPRHLVRRRGQEARLRCSPMKGHSHVYWYRQLPEEGLKFMVYLQKENIIDESGMPKERFSAEFPKEGPSILRIQQVVRGDSAAYFCASSPEVGRQPQHFGDGTRLSIL.

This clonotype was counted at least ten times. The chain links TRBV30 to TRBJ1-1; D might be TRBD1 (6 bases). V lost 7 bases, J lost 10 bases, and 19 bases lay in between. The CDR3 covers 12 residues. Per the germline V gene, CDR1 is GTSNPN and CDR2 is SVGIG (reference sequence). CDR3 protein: CASGGGAGGAFF. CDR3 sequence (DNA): TGTGCCTCCGGGGGGGGCGCCGGCGGAGCTTTCTTT.

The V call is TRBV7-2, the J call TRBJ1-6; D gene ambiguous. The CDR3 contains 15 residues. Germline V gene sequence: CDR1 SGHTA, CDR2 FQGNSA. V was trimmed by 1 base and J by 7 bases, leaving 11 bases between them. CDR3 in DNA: TGTGCCAGCAGCTTAGAGGCCAGAACAAATTCACCCCTCCACTTT. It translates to CASSLEARTNSPLHF.

The CDR3: CASSSQASTDTQYF. CDR3 in DNA: TGTGCCAGCAGCAGCCAAGCTAGCACAGATACGCAGTATTTT. The rearrangement joins TRBV6-2 or TRBV6-3 to TRBJ2-3, with D unclear. Germline-derived CDR1 and CDR2 are MNHEY and SVGEGT. V was trimmed by 6 bases and J by 0 bases, leaving 10 bases between them. This CDR3 is built from 14 residues.

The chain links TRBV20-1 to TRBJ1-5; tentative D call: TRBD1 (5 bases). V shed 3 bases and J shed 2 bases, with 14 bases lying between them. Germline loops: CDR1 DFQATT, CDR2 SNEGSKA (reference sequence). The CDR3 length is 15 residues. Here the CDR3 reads CSASAPGQGNQPQHF. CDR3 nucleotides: TGCAGTGCTAGTGCCCCGGGGCAGGGCAATCAGCCCCAGCATTTT.

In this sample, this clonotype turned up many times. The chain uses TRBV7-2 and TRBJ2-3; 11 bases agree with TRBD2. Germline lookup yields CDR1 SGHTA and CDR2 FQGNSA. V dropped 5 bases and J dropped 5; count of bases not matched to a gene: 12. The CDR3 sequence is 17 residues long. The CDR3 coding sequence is TGTGCCAGCAGCCCCAACCTTAGCGGGAGGGCGGGAGATACGCAGTATTTT. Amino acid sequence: CASSPNLSGRAGDTQYF.

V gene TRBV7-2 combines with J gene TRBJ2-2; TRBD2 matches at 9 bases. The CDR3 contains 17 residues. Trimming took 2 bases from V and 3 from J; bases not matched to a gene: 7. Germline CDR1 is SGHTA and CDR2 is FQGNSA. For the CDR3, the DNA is TGTGCCAGCAGCTTAACCGAGCGGGGGGCATACACCGGGGAGCTGTTTTTT. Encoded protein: CASSLTERGAYTGELFF.

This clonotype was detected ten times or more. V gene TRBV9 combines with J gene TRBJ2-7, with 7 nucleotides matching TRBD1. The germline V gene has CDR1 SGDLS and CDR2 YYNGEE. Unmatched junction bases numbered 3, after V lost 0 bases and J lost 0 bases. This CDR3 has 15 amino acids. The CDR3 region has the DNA TGTGCCAGCAGCGTAGGGGACAGTTTCTCCTACGAGCAGTACTTC. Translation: CASSVGDSFSYEQYF.

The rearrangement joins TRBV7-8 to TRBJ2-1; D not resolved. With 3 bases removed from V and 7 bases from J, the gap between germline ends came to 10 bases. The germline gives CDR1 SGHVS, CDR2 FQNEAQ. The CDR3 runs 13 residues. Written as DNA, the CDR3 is TGTGCCAGCAGCTTCGATACCATTAATGAGCAGTTCTTC. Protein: CASSFDTINEQFF.

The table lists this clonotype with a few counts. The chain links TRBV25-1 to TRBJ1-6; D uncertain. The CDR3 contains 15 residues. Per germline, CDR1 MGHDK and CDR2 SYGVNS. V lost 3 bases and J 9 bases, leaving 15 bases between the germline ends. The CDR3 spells CASSDTGSRGSPLHF. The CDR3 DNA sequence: TGTGCCAGCAGTGACACGGGATCCCGAGGTTCACCCCTCCACTTT.

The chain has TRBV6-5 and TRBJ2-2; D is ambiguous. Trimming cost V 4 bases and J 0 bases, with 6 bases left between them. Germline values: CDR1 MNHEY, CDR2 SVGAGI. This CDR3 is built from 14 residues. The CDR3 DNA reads TGTGCCAGCAGTTCTAACACGAACACCGGGGAGCTGTTTTTT. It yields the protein CASSSNTNTGELFF.

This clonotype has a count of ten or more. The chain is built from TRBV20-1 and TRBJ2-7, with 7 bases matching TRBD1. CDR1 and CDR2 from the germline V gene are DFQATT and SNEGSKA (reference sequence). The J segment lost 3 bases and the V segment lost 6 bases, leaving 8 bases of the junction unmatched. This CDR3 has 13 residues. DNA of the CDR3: TGCAGTGCCGAGGGGGCCACGAGCTACGAGCAGTACTTC. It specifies CSAEGATSYEQYF.

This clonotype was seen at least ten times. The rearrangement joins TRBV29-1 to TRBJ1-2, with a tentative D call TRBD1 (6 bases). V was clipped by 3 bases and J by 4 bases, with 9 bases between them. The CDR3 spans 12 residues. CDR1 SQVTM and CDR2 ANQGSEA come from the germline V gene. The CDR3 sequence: CSVDRGSYGYTF. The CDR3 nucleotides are TGCAGCGTTGATAGGGGGTCCTATGGCTACACCTTC.

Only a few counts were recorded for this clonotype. CDR3 DNA sequence: TGTGCCAGCAGCTTAGGGGGGAGCGACTCTGGAAACACCATATATTTT. Protein sequence: CASSLGGSDSGNTIYF. This chain joins TRBV7-7 and TRBJ1-3; tentatively, D is TRBD1 (5 bases). V was shortened by 1 base and J by 0 bases, with 10 bases between the two germline ends. The CDR3 extends over 16 amino acids. Germline CDR1 is SSHAT and CDR2 is FNYEAQ (reference sequence). The complete variable domain, with remaining parts taken from reference TRBV7-7 and TRBJ1-3, reads GAGVSQSPRYKVTKRGQDVTLRCDPISSHATLYWYQQALGQGPEFLTYFNYEAQPDKSGLPSDRFSAERPEGSISTLTIQRTEQRDSAMYRCASSLGGSDSGNTIYFGEGSWLTVV.

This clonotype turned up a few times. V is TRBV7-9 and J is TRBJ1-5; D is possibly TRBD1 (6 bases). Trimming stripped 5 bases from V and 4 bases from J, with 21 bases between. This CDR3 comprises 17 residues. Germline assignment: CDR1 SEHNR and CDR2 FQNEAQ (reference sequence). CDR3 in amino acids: CASSSSQGSGRNQPQHF. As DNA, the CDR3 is TGTGCCAGCAGCAGCTCACAGGGATCAGGTCGGAATCAGCCCCAGCATTTT.

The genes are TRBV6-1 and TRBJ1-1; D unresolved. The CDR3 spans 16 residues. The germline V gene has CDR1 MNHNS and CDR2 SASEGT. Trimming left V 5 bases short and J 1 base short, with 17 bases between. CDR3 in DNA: TGTGCCAGCAGTAAAGATCCACAGTATCAGAACACTGAAGCTTTCTTT. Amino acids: CASSKDPQYQNTEAFF.

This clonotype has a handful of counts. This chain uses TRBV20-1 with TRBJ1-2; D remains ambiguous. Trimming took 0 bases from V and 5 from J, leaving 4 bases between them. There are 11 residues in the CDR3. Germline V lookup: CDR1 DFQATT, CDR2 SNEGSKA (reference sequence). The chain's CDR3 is CSAREGYGYTF. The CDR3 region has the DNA TGCAGTGCTAGAGAAGGTTATGGCTACACCTTC.

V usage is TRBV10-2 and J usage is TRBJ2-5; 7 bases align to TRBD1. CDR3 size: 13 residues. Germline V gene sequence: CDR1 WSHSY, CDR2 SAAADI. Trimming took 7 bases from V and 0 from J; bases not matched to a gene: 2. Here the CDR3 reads CASTQGDQETQYF. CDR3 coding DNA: TGCGCCAGCACGCAGGGGGACCAAGAGACCCAGTACTTC.

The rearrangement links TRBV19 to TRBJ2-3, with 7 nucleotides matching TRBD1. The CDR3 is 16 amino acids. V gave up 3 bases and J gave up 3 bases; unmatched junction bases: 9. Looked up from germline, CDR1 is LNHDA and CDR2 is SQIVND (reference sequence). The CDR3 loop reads CASSISDRWGTDTQYF. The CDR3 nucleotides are TGTGCCAGTAGTATCTCGGACAGGTGGGGGACAGATACGCAGTATTTT.

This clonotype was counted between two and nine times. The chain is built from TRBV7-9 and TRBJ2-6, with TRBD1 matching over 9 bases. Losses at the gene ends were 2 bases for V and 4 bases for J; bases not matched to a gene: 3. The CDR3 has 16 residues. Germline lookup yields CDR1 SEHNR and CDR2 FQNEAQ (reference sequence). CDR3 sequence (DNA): TGTGCCAGCAGCTTAACAGGGGGCACGGGGGCCAACGTCCTGACTTTC. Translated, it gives CASSLTGGTGANVLTF.

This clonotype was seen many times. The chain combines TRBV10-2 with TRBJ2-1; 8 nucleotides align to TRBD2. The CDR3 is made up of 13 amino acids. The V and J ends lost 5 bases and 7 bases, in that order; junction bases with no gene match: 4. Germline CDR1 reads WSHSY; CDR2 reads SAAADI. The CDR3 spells CASSSSGFNEQFF. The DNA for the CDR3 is TGCGCCAGCAGTTCTAGCGGGTTTAATGAGCAGTTCTTC.

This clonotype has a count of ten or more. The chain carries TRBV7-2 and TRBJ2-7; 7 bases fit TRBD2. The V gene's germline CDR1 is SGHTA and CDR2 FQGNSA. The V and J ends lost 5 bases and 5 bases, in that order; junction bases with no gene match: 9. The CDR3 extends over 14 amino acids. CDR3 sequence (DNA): TGTGCCAGCAGCCCGGGGGGTCCAAAACACGAGCAGTACTTC. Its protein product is CASSPGGPKHEQYF.

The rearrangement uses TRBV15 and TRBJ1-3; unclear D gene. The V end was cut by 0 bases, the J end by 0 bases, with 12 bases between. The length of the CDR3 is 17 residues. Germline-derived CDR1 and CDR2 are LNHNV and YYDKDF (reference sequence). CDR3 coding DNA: TGTGCCACCAGCAGAGATTATTGGGCAGTCTCTGGAAACACCATATATTTT. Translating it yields CATSRDYWAVSGNTIYF. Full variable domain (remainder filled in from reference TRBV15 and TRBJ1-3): DAMVIQNPRYQVTQFGKPVTLSCSQTLNHNVMYWYQQKSSQAPKLLFHYYDKDFNNEADTPDNFQSRRPNTSFCFLDIRSPGLGDTAMYLCATSRDYWAVSGNTIYFGEGSWLTVV.